This TCR beta chain was recovered during a study of cytomegalovirus exposure and HLA in healthy donors (dated by TCRdb to about 2017). For context, the study as a whole: An earlier analysis of about 530 of the donors reported under 300 Gb of sequence data and around 110 million unique TCR beta sequences obtained from about 200 million T cells. An earlier analysis of roughly 580 of the donors used high-throughput TCR beta sequencing to judge whether each TCR beta V gene segment behaved as functional or pseudogenic. The number of donors typed differed by locus, with about 629-630 for A, B, C, DRB1 and DQB1, 522 for DQA1, 600 to 610 for DPA1, and under 490 for DPB1. On average, roughly 240,000 unique TCR beta nucleotide sequences were sequenced per donor among 398 genotyped donors of the cohort, with roughly 20% of those sequences being non-productive. Class I and class II HLA loci were covered by the typing at four-digit resolution. A separate validation cohort of more than 100 different subjects was used in addition to the 666-subject first cohort. The genetic ancestry cluster associated with self-reported Caucasian donors included around four fifths of the 300 to 400 genotyped donors. High-throughput TCR immunosequencing, statistical association of individual TCRs with disease status, and machine learning were combined to predict cytomegalovirus infection status. Using immunosequencing, the study profiled T cell repertoires from around 680 subjects and related those repertoires to cytomegalovirus serostatus. An early release covering about 600 HLA-typed donors comprised about 320 gigabases of sequencing data and roughly 85 million unique TCR sequences. The later analysis used no new phenotypic data to find candidate immune exposures, relying instead on TCR beta sequences and their occurrence across donors. Every discovery cohort repertoire had been produced on one sequencing platform. Donor age, sex, ethnicity and CMV serostatus were compiled alongside the repertoire data. Four or five DR-DQ haplotypes were handled as single units for association and clustering, since linkage in the cohort was strong. The aim of the study was to test whether cataloging public T cell receptors could identify signatures of past pathogen exposure. In a later genetic analysis, genome-wide SNP genotypes for 398 of the 666 donors were used, and that subset was treated as a discovery cohort. A later analysis re-analyzed previously published TCR beta repertoires from 500 to 700 donors and added high-resolution HLA genotyping to study TCR occurrence patterns. Beyond this particular receptor, the publication reports: The study gave a list of 150 to 200 TCR beta chains associated with cytomegalovirus. A later analysis found that HLA-associated TCR beta chains were more clonally expanded and had lower generation probabilities than equally common non-associated chains. In a later genetic analysis, fewer N-insertions in productive TCRs were reported among donors in an Asian-associated ancestry cluster than the roughly 700-donor mean. The authors suggested that the approach could potentially be generalized to other disease states and immunological phenotypes. In a later analysis, most CMV-associated TCR beta chains were found to appear HLA-restricted, with HLA associations seemingly driven largely by CMV exposure. The presence/absence analyses assumed that sequencing depth was roughly uniform across donors, and that assumption may not be true. A later genetic analysis associated a missense DCLRE1C variant with V-gene and J-gene trimming of TCR beta chains, and an independent cohort replicated the association. Assigning TCR associations to individual alleles was difficult when HLA alleles, especially DR and DQ, strongly co-occurred. While some public TCRs were present in many individuals, most TCR sequences turned up only very rarely across donors. The 87-base-pair reads could not distinguish some IMGT-functional V segments, including TRBV6-2 and TRBV6-3, so those segments were excluded. In a later analysis, TCR association rates were found to vary across HLA loci, with the most associated TCRs seen for DRB1 alleles and the fewest for HLA-C alleles. In an earlier analysis of about 600 of the donors, most TCR beta V segments appeared in productive rearrangements about 87% or about 30% of the time, broadly matching IMGT annotations. CMV serostatus was the only immune exposure information available for the cohort. A cluster of highly shared sequence variants was judged likely to be a technical artifact of the sequencing pipeline. Correlated functional status among segregating V segments might be attributable to linkage disequilibrium, but an unknown experimental factor could not be ruled out. A further reported finding was that TCR beta sequences accurately predicted the HLA-A and HLA-B alleles for most subjects in the first cohort. Because counts were too low, roughly 17 rarely observed V segments, including chromosome 9 orphons, were left out of the earlier analysis of 587 of the donors. A later analysis reported that several top co-occurrence clusters appeared linked to parvovirus B19, influenza, CMV and Epstein-Barr virus. Cytomegalovirus status was reported to be diagnosed by the classifier with high specificity and sensitivity in both the original and validation cohorts. Because HLA typing was missing for some donors at each locus, association tests included only the typed subset. Three of the identified cytomegalovirus-associated TCR beta chains were confirmed in vitro to be specific for cytomegalovirus antigens. Specific HLA alleles were associated with 15,000 to 20,000 TCR beta sequences at a false discovery rate of 0.05 in a later analysis. The cohort was sequenced for TCR beta chains only, and without alpha or paired-chain data the features that could be detected were limited.

This clone showed up just once. It has no known antigen specificity. The record has no base qualities; no much larger clone is one base away. Library generation was performed with the immunoSEQ multiplex PCR assay. For the multiplex PCR, a mixture combining 60 forward primers for TCR Vbeta segments and 13 reverse primers for TCR Jbeta segments was used. The CDR3 region of rearranged TCR beta genes was amplified from genomic DNA by a multiplex PCR assay. The Illumina HiSeq System was used to sequence the amplified TCR beta libraries as 87-base-pair reads. The paper's processing steps were these. A later analysis tallied roughly 76 million unique TCR beta chains across the 666 repertoires, and some 12 million of those chains were shared by two or more donors. To remove PCR and sequencing errors, raw reads were error-corrected and collapsed into unique sequences using a nearest-neighbor algorithm that merged closely related sequences. Alignment of CDR3 sequences to IMGT reference sequences was used to assign V, D and J gene segments. For a sequence to be retained, a match of at least six nucleotides was required to both a V gene segment and a J gene segment. A rearrangement was called productive if the CDR3 had no stop codons and remained in frame with V and J, and every other rearrangement was called non-productive. CDR3 was defined according to IMGT convention as the region running from the second conserved V-encoded cysteine to the conserved J-encoded phenylalanine. In an earlier analysis of around 640 of the donors, sequences lacking an unambiguous match to a single V gene segment were excluded. In an earlier analysis of about 590 of the donors, a V segment was called functional when productive rearrangements were above 56.7%, and segregating when the standard deviation between donors exceeded 5%. A statistical classification framework was built to diagnose cytomegalovirus status from the catalog of TCR beta chain sequences. In a later analysis, TCR nucleotide sequences were compared against IMGT/GENE-DB human TR gene sequences so that V and J genes could be assigned. Using the TCRdist pipeline, a later analysis assigned CDR3 sequences along with most-parsimonious VDJ recombination scenarios. A later analysis defined each TCR beta chain by its CDR3 amino acid sequence plus V-gene family, and excluded reads lacking a unique V-gene family. To address suspected cross-contamination and a sequencing artifact, a later analysis removed some 620 highly shared, low-generation-probability nucleotide sequences. In a later analysis, a clonal expansion index for each public chain was calculated from normalized within-repertoire ranks of inferred template counts. In a later analysis, generation probabilities were computed with a VDJ recombination model fitted to out-of-frame rearrangements, and the resulting probabilities were checked against IGoR. In a later analysis, hypergeometric tests were used to score TCR-TCR, TCR-HLA and TCR-CMV co-occurrence, with a repertoire-size bias correction applied to TCR pairs. In a later analysis, false discovery rates were estimated by permuting HLA or CMV assignments 20 times. In a later analysis, co-occurring TCRs were grouped using DBSCAN, with TCRdist sequence similarity added in when clustering inside HLA-allele-positive subsets. For co-occurrence clustering, repertoires with fewer than 30,000 or more than 120,000 public chains were excluded, along with a handful of repertoires with anomalous nucleotide sharing. TCRdb limited this immuneACCESS table to in-frame rearrangements with V and J called. A share of clones is missing; checked studies link under half to unresolved V genes, and the rest is unexplained. V, J and clone size reflect that table, while D and trimming were determined from the DNA. This sample holds about 150,000 clones; nearly 80% were observed only once. Around 0.7% of the sample is in the top ten clones.

In total, 600 or so healthy bone marrow donors made up the cohort. At the time of sampling, every cohort member was nominally healthy, though immune exposures that went unrecorded were likely present. The donor tested CMV seronegative and was one of the 352 seronegative cohort members. Each donor provided a peripheral blood sample, and peripheral blood mononuclear cells were used for TCR beta sequencing. The Qiagen DNeasy Blood Extraction Kit was used to extract genomic DNA from the blood cell samples. From a lookup of the germline V gene, CDR1 and CDR2 are SGHTA and FQGNSA. A distance of 13 bases separates the germline ends of V and J, which lose 0 bases and 5 bases respectively. Counted from cysteine to phenylalanine, this CDR3 has 15 amino acids. Only the CDR3 DNA stays, 45 bases, in frame from base 1.

The sequenced sample was PBMCs. The origin of this receptor is a male donor in good health and CMV-seronegative. The chain couples TRBV7-2 to TRBJ1-2, and possibly TRBD1, on 6 matching bases. In nucleotides, the sequence is TGTGCCAGCAGCTTAGCCACAGGGACCCCATATGGCTACACCTTC. The encoded protein is CASSLATGTPYGYTF.